This T cell receptor beta chain was sequenced in a study of CD8+CD57+ T cells in acquired aplastic anemia. For the study at large: Mean yield of DNA from sorted CD4+ and CD8+ cells was 3 to 3.5 ug. Study-level points and caveats: It was found that under 30 CD8+ CDR3 sequences were shared between patients and controls. With respect to CD8+ Simpson's diversity, patients and controls did not differ significantly.

It was patients with CD8+CD57+ cell expansion by flow cytometry who were chosen for sequencing. Blood came from patients not yet given any therapy. The V end was cut by 2 bases, the J end by 10 bases, with 12 bases between. Per the germline V gene, CDR1 is SGHVS and CDR2 is FQNEAQ. There are 14 residues in the CDR3. Genomic DNA served as template for TCR beta VDJ and CDR3 profiling. TCRdb reprocessed the reads via MiXCR and lists one record per CDR3 protein. This table has roughly 290,000 distinct CDR3 sequences, under 60% appearing once. This clonotype was observed many times. Its matching antigen is unknown.

This sequence joins TRBV7-8 and TRBJ1-6; D remains ambiguous. The sequence derives from a human donor with aplastic anemia. The source material was sorted CD4+, CD8+, or CD8+CD57+ T cells (not recorded which) from PBMCs. Here the CDR3 reads CASSLLHPDSPLHF. The CDR3 region has the DNA TGTGCCAGCAGCTTACTACATCCCGACTCACCCCTCCACTTT.